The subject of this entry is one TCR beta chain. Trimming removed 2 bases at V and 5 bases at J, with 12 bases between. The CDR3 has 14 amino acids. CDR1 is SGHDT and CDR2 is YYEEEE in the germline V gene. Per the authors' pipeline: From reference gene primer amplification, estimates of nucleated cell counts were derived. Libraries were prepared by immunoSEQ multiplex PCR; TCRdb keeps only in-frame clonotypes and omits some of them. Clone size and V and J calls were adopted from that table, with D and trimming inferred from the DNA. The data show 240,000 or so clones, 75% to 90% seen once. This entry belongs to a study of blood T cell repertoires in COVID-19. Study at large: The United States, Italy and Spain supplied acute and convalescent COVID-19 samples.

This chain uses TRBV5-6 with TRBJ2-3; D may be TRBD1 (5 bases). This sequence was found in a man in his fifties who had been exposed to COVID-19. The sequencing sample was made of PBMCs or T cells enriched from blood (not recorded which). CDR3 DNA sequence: TGTGCCAGCAGCTTTTCCGTTCAGGGAGATACGCAGTATTTT. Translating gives CASSFSVQGDTQYF.